Reported below is one TCR beta chain. What it binds is unknown. The source of approximately 2 micrograms of genomic DNA for TCR beta libraries was cryopreserved PBMCs. The targeted sequencing depth was 1 in 200,000 to 1 in 1 million T cells. Only in-frame clones appear in the TCRdb table, and some are missing; sequencing was by immunoSEQ multiplex PCR. Here the sample spans over 75,000 clones, approximately 80% being singletons. The data originate from a study of cytotoxic CD8 clonotypes in ibrutinib-treated CLL. Turning to the study itself: The sample average was roughly 240,000 productive templates and just under 95,000 productive rearrangements.

This CDR3 spans 18 amino acids. After removal of 4 bases from V and 5 bases from J, the junction contained 16 bases not matched to a gene. Looked up from germline, CDR1 is MNHNS and CDR2 is SASEGT. Findings and caveats of the study: Patients showed higher baseline clonality than age-matched healthy donors, and it tracked circulating CD8+ T-cell counts.

This sequence was found in a human donor with chronic lymphocytic leukemia. The J gene is TRBJ2-2, the V gene TRBV6-1; 7 bases are shared with TRBD1. Here the sequenced sample was PBMCs, taken after 12 months of ibrutinib treatment. Here the CDR3 DNA reads TGTGCCAGCAGTGCCCGACTCTCCCGACAGGGTCGGACCGGGGAGCTGTTTTTT. Its protein product is CASSARLSRQGRTGELFF.